This T cell receptor beta chain is drawn from a study of blood T cell repertoires in COVID-19 (dated by TCRdb to about 2020). In the study overall: Collaborator samples came from the United States, Italy and Spain and covered acute and convalescent phases of COVID-19. The prospective study material was composed of cDNA or gDNA derived from T cells, B-cell-depleted T cells, or PBMCs. Deeply sampled blood TCRbeta repertoires from subjects exposed to, actively infected with, or recovered from COVID-19 were included in the dataset. The repertoires were made available in a free public database intended to serve as a resource for research on the immune response to SARS-CoV-2. The sample metadata nearly always contained a de-identified subject ID, COVID-19 status, age in years and sex. Samples were obtained from the ongoing ImmuneRACE study (first 160 participants) and from over 1,000 subjects provided by 6 global collaborators. HLA class I and class II types, where available, came from metadata supplied by the sample provider rather than from assay-based typing. What the study reported, not specific to this receptor: Clinical and demographic metadata were provided uncurated, with the amount varying by source and participant.

The immunoSEQ Assay, a bias-controlled multiplex PCR, was used to amplify TCRbeta CDR3 regions from genomic DNA. The authors' pipeline ran thus. Within the assay, amplification of reference gene primers was used to estimate how many nucleated cells each sample contained. To quantify the absolute abundance of each unique TCRbeta CDR3 rearrangement, sequence reads were collapsed and filtered. Productive Simpson clonality was computed per sample as the square root of Simpson's diversity index over productive rearrangements. The clones in this table, taken by TCRdb from immuneACCESS, are in-frame only. Not every clone is retained; where verified, under half of the shortfall comes from an unresolved V gene, and the cause of the rest is unknown. From that table come the V and J calls and clone size; the DNA was used to work out D and trimming. This sample is represented by just over 350,000 clones; 70% to 90% of them were singletons. In total, the top ten clones hold 7.1% of the sample.

One collaborating source in Seattle enrolled patients while the patients were actively infected and followed the patients over time throughout the course of disease. The collaborating institutions used their own protocols to collect whole blood in K2EDTA tubes. For TCRbeta analysis, collaborator samples were shipped as frozen whole blood, as isolated PBMCs, or as DNA extracted from either sample type. For this clone: Its antigen is not yet known. One base away there is no much larger clone; base qualities are not given.

V sheds 6 bases and J sheds 3 bases, leaving 11 bases between their ends. From a lookup of the germline V gene, CDR1 and CDR2 are KGHSH and LQKENI. Spanning cysteine to phenylalanine, the CDR3 consists of 13 amino acids. Left in the record is the CDR3 DNA by itself, 39 bases read in frame from the first base. This sequence was found in a woman aged 60-75 years with COVID-19, enrolled during active disease. The rearrangement combines TRBV18 with TRBJ2-5; TRBD2 is a possible D gene, resting on 6 matching bases. Sequencing input: peripheral blood. Here the CDR3 is given as CASSTGEKETQYF. The nucleotide sequence reads as follows: TGTGCCAGCTCTACGGGGGAAAAAGAGACCCAGTACTTC.